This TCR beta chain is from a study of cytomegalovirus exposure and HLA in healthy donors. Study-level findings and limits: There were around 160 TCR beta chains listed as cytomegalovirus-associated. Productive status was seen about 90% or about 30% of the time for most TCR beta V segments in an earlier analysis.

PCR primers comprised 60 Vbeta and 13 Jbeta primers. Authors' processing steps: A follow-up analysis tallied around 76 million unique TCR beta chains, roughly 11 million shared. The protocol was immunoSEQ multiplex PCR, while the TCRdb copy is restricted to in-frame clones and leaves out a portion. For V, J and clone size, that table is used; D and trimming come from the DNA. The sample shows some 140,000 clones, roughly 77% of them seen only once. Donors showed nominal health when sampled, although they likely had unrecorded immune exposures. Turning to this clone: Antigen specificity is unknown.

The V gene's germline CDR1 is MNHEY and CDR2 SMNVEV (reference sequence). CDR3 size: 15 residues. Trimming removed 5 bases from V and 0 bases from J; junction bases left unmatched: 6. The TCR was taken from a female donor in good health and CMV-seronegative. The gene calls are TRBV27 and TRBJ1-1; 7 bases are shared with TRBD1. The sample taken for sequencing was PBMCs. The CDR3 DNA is TGTGCCAGCAGTCCCTCGACAGGGATGAACACTGAAGCTTTCTTT. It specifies CASSPSTGMNTEAFF.